This is a list of T cell receptor beta chains from one sample in a study of shared clonotypes between healthy human individuals. TCRdb's table, derived via immunoSEQ multiplex PCR, lists solely in-frame clones and lacks some. The sample shows approximately 460,000 clones, 60% to 80% of them seen only once. Sequenced: PBMCs. These receptors all come from a woman in her forties in good health. Some clones in this sample may be carry-over from other donors' samples. Both conserved end residues are part of each CDR3. The D gene is left open where the match is weak. Expanded clones are given a class, and other clones once, few, many or no size at all.

abundance	v_gene	d_gene	j_gene	CDR3aa	CDR3nt
.	TRBV28	.	TRBJ2-7	CASSFSAREQYF	TGTGCCAGCAGTTTCTCAGCTCGCGAGCAGTACTTC
.	TRBV11-2	TRBD2	TRBJ2-7	CASSLDLAGSYEQYF	TGTGCCAGCAGCTTAGATCTAGCGGGCTCCTACGAGCAGTACTTC
.	TRBV29-1	.	TRBJ2-5	CSAETQYF	TGCAGCGCGGAGACCCAGTACTTC
.	TRBV30	TRBD1	TRBJ1-1	CAWKPQGLTEAFF	TGTGCCTGGAAACCACAGGGGCTCACTGAAGCTTTCTTT
.	TRBV19	TRBD2	TRBJ2-7	CASSASGTHSDRATYEQYF	TGTGCCAGTAGTGCTAGCGGGACTCACTCAGATAGGGCCACCTACGAGCAGTACTTC
.	TRBV18	.	TRBJ2-7	CASSPTKGYEQYF	TGTGCCAGCTCACCAACCAAGGGCTACGAGCAGTACTTC
.	TRBV5-1	.	TRBJ2-1	CASSLHGGAGTYNEQFF	TGCGCCAGCAGCTTGCATGGGGGTGCGGGCACCTACAATGAGCAGTTCTTC
.	TRBV15	.	TRBJ2-3	CATSRDPGNTDTQYF	TGTGCCACCAGCAGAGATCCAGGGAACACAGATACGCAGTATTTT
.	TRBV28	TRBD1	TRBJ2-7	CASQTGGRYEQYF	TGTGCCAGCCAGACAGGGGGTCGTTACGAGCAGTACTTC
.	TRBV28	.	TRBJ2-7	CASNTEGYEQYF	TGTGCCAGCAACACCGAGGGCTACGAGCAGTACTTC
many	TRBV6-1	.	TRBJ1-2	CASSSQTAPNYGYTF	TGTGCCAGCAGTTCCCAGACAGCTCCTAACTATGGCTACACCTTC
.	TRBV6-5	TRBD1	TRBJ1-1	CASRPPGQVEAFF	TGTGCCAGCAGACCACCTGGACAGGTTGAAGCTTTCTTT